This T cell receptor (beta chain) is drawn from a study of response to subunit inactivated influenza vaccine. Study findings and constraints: The authors suggested that few new T cells are recruited per seasonal influenza vaccination.

As to this clonotype: The antigen is undetermined.

Germline lookup yields CDR1 DFQATT and CDR2 SNEGSKA (reference sequence). The V and J ends lost 5 bases and 0 bases respectively, with 16 bases between them. The CDR3 covers 15 residues. TCRdb ran MiXCR on the RT-PCR reads and lists one entry per CDR3 protein. The sample carries a few hundred thousand distinct CDR3 sequences, about a fifth recorded once. This chain connects TRBV20-1 to TRBJ1-1; no clear D gene. This receptor was identified in a man aged 50 to 69 who received an inactivated influenza vaccine. The specimen comprised PBMCs from blood, sampled about 20 months after vaccination. CDR3 residues: CSARPLRPLNTEAFF. The CDR3 coding sequence is TGCAGTGCTCGACCTTTGAGGCCTTTGAACACTGAAGCTTTCTTT.